This T cell receptor (beta chain) comes out of a study of blood T cell repertoires in COVID-19. About the study: The United States, Italy and Spain supplied acute and convalescent COVID-19 samples.

Participants reported their clinical history, and cohort assignment relied on those reports. Symptom resolution, clearance, or two negative PCRs marked the recovered donors of Cohort 3. CDR1 and CDR2 from the germline V gene are WNHNN and SYGVQD (reference sequence). Deletions cut 6 bases from V and 1 base from J, with 12 bases between. This CDR3 has 14 amino acids. In the source study's methods: Counts of nucleated cells, estimated from reference gene primer amplification, were obtained. Only in-frame clones appear in the TCRdb table, and some are missing; sequencing was by immunoSEQ multiplex PCR. D and trimming were read from the DNA, whereas the V and J calls and clone size are those reported in that table. The sample lists approximately 260,000 clones, roughly 86% occurring once.

The sample was PBMCs or T cells enriched from blood (not recorded which). The chain joins TRBV10-1 to TRBJ1-1; D gene uncertain. The clonotype originates from a woman aged 55-70 years who had recovered from COVID-19. The CDR3 loop is CASSRGSSNTEAFF. CDR3 nucleotide sequence: TGCGCCAGCAGCCGGGGTTCGTCGAACACTGAAGCTTTCTTT.